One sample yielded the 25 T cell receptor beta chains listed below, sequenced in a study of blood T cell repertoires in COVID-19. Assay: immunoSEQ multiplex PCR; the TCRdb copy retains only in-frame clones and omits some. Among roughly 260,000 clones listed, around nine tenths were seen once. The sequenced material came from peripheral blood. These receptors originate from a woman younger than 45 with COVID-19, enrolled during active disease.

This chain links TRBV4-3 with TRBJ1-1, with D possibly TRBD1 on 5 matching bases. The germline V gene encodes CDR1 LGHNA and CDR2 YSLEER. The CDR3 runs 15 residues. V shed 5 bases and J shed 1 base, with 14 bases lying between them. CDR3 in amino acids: CASSGSRGTNTEAFF. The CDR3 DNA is TGCGCCAGCAGCGGGAGCCGGGGGACGAACACTGAAGCTTTCTTT.

For the CDR3, the DNA is TGTGCCAGCAGCCAAGATTCAGGGCGCTCCTACGAGCAGTACTTC. Translated: CASSQDSGRSYEQYF. The J gene is TRBJ2-7, the V gene TRBV3-1 (or the pseudogene TRBV3-2); D perhaps matches TRBD1 (5 bases). The germline CDR1 and CDR2 sequences are LGHDT and YNNKEL (reference sequence). Between the trimmed V and J ends, which lost 0 bases and 0 bases, there was a span of 9 bases. The CDR3 covers 15 residues.

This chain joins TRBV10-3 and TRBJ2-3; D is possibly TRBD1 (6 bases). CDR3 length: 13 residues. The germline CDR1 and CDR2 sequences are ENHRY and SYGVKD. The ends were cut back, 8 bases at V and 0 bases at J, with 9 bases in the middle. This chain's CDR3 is CAIRTGSTDTQYF. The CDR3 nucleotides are TGTGCCATCCGTACAGGGAGCACAGATACGCAGTATTTT.

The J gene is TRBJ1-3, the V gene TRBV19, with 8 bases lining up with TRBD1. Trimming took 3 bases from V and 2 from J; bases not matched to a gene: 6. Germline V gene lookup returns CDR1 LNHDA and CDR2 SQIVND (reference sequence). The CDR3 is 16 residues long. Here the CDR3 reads CASSIFGQGTGNTIYF. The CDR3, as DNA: TGTGCCAGTAGTATTTTCGGACAGGGAACTGGAAACACCATATATTTT. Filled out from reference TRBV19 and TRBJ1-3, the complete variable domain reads DGGITQSPKYLFRKEGQNVTLSCEQNLNHDAMYWYRQDPGQGLRLIYYSQIVNDFQKGDIAEGYSVSREKKESFPLTVTSAQKNPTAFYLCASSIFGQGTGNTIYFGEGSWLTVV.

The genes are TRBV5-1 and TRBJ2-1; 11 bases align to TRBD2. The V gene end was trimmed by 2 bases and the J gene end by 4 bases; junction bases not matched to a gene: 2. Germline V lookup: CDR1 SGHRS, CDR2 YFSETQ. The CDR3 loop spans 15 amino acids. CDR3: CASSFRTSGYNEQFF. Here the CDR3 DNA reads TGCGCCAGCAGCTTTCGGACTAGCGGGTACAATGAGCAGTTCTTC.

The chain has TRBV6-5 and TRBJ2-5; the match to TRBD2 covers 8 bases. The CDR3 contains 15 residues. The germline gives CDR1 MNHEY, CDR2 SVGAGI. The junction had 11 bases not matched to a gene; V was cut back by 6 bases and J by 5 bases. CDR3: CASSEGSGGRETQYF. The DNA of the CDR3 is TGTGCCAGCAGCGAGGGGAGCGGCGGGAGGGAGACCCAGTACTTC.

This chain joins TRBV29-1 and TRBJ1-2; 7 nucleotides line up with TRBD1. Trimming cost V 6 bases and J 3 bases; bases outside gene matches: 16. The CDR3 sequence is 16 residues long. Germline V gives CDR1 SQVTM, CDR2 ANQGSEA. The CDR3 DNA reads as TGCAGCGTCCTCCGGCCGGGACAGAGATGGGACTATGGCTACACCTTC. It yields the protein CSVLRPGQRWDYGYTF.

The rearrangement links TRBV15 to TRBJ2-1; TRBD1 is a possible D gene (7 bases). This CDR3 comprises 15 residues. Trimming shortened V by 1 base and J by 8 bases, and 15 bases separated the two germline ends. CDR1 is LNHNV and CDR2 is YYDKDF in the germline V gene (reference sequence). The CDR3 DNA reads TGTGCCACCAGCAGAGTGAGGCGGGACAGCCATGAGCAGTTCTTC. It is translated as CATSRVRRDSHEQFF.

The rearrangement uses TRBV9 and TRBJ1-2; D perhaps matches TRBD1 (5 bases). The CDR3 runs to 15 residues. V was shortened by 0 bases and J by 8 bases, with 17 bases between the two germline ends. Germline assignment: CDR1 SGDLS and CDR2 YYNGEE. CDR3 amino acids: CASSVAPQGAGGYTF. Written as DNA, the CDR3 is TGTGCCAGCAGCGTAGCTCCCCAAGGGGCCGGCGGCTACACCTTC.

The CDR3 DNA sequence: TGTGCCAGTAGTGATGGACGGGACAAGGGCTACGAGCAGTACTTC. The encoded protein is CASSDGRDKGYEQYF. The chain combines TRBV19 with TRBJ2-7; possibly TRBD1 for D (6 bases). The V gene's germline CDR1 is LNHDA and CDR2 SQIVND (reference sequence). The CDR3 spans 15 residues. The ends were cut back, 5 bases at V and 3 bases at J, with 17 bases in the middle.

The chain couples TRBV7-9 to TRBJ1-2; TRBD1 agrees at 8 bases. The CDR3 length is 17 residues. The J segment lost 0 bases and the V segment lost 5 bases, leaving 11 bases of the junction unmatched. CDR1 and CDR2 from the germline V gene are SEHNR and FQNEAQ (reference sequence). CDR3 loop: CASSQIRTGRANYGYTF. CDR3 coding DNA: TGTGCCAGCAGCCAGATTCGGACAGGGCGAGCTAACTATGGCTACACCTTC. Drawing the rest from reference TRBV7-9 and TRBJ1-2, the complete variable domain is DTGVSQNPRHKITKRGQNVTFRCDPISEHNRLYWYRQTLGQGPEFLTYFQNEAQLEKSRLLSDRFSAERPKGSFSTLEIQRTEQGDSAMYLCASSQIRTGRANYGYTFGSGTRLTVV.

As DNA, the CDR3 is TGTGCCAGCAATCCGACAGGCTACGAGCAGTACTTC. This encodes CASNPTGYEQYF. The chain recombines TRBV2 with TRBJ2-7; tentatively, D is TRBD1 (6 bases). Trimming stripped 7 bases from V and 3 bases from J, with 10 bases between. The CDR3 has 12 residues. Germline CDR1 and CDR2: SNHLY and FYNNEI. Full variable domain (rest looked up from reference TRBV2 and TRBJ2-7): EPEVTQTPSHQVTQMGQEVILRCVPISNHLYFYWYRQILGQKVEFLVSFYNNEISEKSEIFDDQFSVERPDGSNFTLKIRSTKLEDSAMYFCASNPTGYEQYFGPGTRLTVT.

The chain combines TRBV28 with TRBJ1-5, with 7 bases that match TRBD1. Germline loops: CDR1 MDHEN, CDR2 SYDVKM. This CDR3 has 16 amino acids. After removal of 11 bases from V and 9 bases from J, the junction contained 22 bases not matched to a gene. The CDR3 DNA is TGTGCCTCGGACTCGACAGGGCAATGGAAATCGGGGCCCCAGCATTTT. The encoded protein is CASDSTGQWKSGPQHF.

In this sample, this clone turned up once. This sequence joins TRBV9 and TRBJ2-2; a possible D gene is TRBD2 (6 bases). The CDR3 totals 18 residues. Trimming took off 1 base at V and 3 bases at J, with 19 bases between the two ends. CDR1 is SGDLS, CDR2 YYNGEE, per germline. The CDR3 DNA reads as TGTGCCAGCAGCGTAACGATCGGGAGACCTGGGGACACCGGGGAGCTGTTTTTT. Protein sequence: CASSVTIGRPGDTGELFF.

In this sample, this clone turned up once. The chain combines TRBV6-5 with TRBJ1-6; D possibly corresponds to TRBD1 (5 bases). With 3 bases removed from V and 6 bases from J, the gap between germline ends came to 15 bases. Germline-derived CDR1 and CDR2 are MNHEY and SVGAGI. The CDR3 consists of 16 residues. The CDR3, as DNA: TGTGCCAGCAGTTATGGCAGGGTGGCTGCTAATTCACCCCTCCACTTT. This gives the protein CASSYGRVAANSPLHF.

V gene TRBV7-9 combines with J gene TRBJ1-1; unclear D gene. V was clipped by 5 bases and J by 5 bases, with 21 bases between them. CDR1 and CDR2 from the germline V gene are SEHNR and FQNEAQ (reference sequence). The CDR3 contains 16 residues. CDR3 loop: CASSASRGLSSTEAFF. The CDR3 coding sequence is TGTGCCAGCAGCGCCTCTCGTGGACTGTCTTCAACTGAAGCTTTCTTT.

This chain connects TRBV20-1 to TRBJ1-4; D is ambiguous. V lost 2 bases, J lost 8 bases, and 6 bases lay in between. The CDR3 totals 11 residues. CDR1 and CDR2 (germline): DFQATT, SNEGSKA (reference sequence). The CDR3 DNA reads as TGCAGTGCTAGAAGACTGGAAAAACTGTTTTTT. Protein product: CSARRLEKLFF.

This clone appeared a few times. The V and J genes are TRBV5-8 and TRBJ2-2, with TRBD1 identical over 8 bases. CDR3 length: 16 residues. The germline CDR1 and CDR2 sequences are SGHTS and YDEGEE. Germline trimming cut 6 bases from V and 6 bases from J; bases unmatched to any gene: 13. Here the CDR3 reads CASIPKGAQGAGELFF. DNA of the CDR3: TGTGCCAGCATTCCGAAAGGGGCACAGGGGGCCGGGGAGCTGTTTTTT.

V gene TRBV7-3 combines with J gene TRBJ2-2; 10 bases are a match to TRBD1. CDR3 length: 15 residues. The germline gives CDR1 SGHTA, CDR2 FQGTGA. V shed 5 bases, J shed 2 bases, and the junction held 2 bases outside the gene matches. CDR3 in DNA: TGTGCCAGCAGCCGGACAGGGGGAAACACCGGGGAGCTGTTTTTT. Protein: CASSRTGGNTGELFF.

CDR3 bases: TGTGCCAGCTCACCCAAGGCGGGAGTTGAGCAGTTCTTC. Its protein is CASSPKAGVEQFF. The V and J genes are TRBV18 and TRBJ2-1; TRBD2 matches at 7 bases. V shed 3 bases and J 9 bases; nucleotides not matched to a gene: 5. Germline CDR1 and CDR2: KGHSH and LQKENI. The CDR3 contains 13 residues.

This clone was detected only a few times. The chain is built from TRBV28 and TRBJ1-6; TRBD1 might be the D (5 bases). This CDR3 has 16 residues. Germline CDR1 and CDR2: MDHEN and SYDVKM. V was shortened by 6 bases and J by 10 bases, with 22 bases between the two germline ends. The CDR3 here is CASRESAGRSRSPLHF. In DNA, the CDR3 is TGTGCCAGCAGGGAAAGCGCAGGGAGGAGTCGATCACCCCTCCACTTT.

In DNA form, the CDR3 reads TGTGCCAGCAGTTCCCTACCCGGGACTAGAGGCAATGAGCAGTTCTTC. It encodes CASSSLPGTRGNEQFF. The rearrangement uses TRBV27 and TRBJ2-1, with 8 positions matching TRBD2. The CDR3 covers 16 residues. The V and J ends lost 4 bases and 6 bases, in that order; junction bases with no gene match: 11. The germline gives CDR1 MNHEY, CDR2 SMNVEV (reference sequence).

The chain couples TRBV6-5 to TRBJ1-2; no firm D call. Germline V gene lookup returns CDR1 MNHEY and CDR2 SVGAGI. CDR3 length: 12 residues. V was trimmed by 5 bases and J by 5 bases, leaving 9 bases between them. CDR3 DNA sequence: TGTGCCAGCAGTCCAGGCCAGTATGGCTACACCTTC. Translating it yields CASSPGQYGYTF.

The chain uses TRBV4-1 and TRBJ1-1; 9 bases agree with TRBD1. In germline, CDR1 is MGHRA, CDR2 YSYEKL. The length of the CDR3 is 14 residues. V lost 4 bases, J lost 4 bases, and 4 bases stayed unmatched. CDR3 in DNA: TGCGCCAGCAGCCCTCCGGGACAGGGCACTGAAGCTTTCTTT. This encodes CASSPPGQGTEAFF.

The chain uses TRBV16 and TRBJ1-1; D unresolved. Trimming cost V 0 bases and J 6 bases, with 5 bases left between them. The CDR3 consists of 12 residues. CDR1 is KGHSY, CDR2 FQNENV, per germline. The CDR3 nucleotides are TGTGCCAGCAGCCAATCGCAGGCTGAAGCTTTCTTT. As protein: CASSQSQAEAFF.